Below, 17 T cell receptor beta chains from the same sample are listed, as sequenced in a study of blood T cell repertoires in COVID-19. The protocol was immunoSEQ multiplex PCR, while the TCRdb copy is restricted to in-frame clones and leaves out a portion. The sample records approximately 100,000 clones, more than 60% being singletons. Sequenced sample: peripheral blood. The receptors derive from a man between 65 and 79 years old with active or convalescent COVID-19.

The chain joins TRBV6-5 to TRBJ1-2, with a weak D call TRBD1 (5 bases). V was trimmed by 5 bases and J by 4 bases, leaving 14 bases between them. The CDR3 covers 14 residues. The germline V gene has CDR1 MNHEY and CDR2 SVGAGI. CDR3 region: CASSPGGPGYGYTF. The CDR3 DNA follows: TGTGCCAGCAGTCCCGGGGGACCTGGCTATGGCTACACCTTC.

CDR3 in DNA: TGTGCCTGGAGGGCCGGACAGTCCGGCACCATATATTTT. This gives the protein CAWRAGQSGTIYF. This chain joins TRBV30 and TRBJ1-3, with D maybe TRBD1 (6 bases). Trimming stripped 3 bases from V and 9 bases from J, with 15 bases between. CDR3 size: 13 residues. Germline CDR1 is GTSNPN and CDR2 is SVGIG (reference sequence). The full variable domain, its missing parts supplied by reference TRBV30 and TRBJ1-3, is SQTIHQWPATLVQPVGSPLSLECTVEGTSNPNLYWYRQAAGRGLQLLFYSVGIGQISSEVPQNLSASRPQDRQFILSSKKLLLSDSGFYLCAWRAGQSGTIYFGEGSWLTVV.

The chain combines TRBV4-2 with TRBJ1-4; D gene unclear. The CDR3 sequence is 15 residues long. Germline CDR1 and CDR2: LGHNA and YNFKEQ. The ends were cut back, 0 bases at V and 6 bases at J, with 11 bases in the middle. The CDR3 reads CASSQEGGADEKLFF. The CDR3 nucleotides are TGTGCCAGCAGCCAAGAAGGCGGTGCTGATGAAAAACTGTTTTTT.

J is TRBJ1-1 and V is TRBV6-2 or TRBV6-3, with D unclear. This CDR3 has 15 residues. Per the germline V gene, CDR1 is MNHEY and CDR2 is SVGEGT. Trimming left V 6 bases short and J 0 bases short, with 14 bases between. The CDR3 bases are TGTGCCAGCAGCAGAGACACCTTCATGAACACTGAAGCTTTCTTT. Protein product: CASSRDTFMNTEAFF.

The CDR3 DNA reads TGTGCCAGCAGCCAAGCGGACGGAGGGGACACTGAAGCTTTCTTT. This translates into CASSQADGGDTEAFF. The J gene is TRBJ1-1, the V gene TRBV4-2; TRBD1 might be the D (5 bases). Germline CDR1 and CDR2: LGHNA and YNFKEQ. V was cut by 1 base and J by 3 bases, with 12 bases left in between. The CDR3 has 15 amino acids.

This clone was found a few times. The CDR3 protein is CASRSYQTGGHSPLHF. The CDR3 region has the DNA TGTGCCAGCAGGAGCTACCAAACAGGGGGTCATTCACCCCTCCACTTT. The chain couples TRBV2 to TRBJ1-6; the match to TRBD1 covers 8 bases. This CDR3 has 16 residues. CDR1 and CDR2 (germline): SNHLY, FYNNEI. The V gene end was trimmed by 6 bases and the J gene end by 8 bases; junction bases not matched to a gene: 12.

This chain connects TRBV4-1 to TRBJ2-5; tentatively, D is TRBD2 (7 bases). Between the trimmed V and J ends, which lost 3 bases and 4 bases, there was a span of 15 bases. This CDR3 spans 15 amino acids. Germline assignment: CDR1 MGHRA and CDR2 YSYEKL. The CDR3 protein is CASSQQGGGRETQYF. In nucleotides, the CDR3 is TGCGCCAGCAGCCAGCAGGGAGGGGGGAGAGAGACCCAGTACTTC.

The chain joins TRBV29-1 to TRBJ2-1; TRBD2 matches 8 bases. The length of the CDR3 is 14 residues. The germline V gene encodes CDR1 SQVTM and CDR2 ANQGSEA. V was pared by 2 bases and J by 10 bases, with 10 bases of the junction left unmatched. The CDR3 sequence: CSVELGLAGKEQFF. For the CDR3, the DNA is TGCAGCGTTGAATTGGGCCTAGCGGGTAAGGAGCAGTTCTTC.

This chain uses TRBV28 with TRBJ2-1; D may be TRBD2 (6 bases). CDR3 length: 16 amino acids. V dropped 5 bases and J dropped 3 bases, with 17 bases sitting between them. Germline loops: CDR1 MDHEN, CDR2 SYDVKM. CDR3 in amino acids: CASSPRASANYNEQFF. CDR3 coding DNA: TGTGCCAGCAGTCCCCGCGCTAGCGCGAACTACAATGAGCAGTTCTTC.

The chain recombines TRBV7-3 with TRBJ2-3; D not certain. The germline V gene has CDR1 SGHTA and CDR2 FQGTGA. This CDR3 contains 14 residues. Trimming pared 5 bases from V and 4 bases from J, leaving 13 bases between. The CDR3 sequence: CASSLNSFPDTQYF. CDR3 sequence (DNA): TGTGCCAGCAGCCTAAACAGTTTCCCAGATACGCAGTATTTT.

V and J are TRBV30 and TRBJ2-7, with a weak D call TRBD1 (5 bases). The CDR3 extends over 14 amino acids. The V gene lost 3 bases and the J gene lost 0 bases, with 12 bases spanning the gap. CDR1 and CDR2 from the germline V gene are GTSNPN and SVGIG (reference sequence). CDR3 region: CAWRRTLISYEQYF. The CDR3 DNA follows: TGTGCCTGGAGGCGGACACTAATCTCCTACGAGCAGTACTTC. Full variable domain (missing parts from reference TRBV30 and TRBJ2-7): SQTIHQWPATLVQPVGSPLSLECTVEGTSNPNLYWYRQAAGRGLQLLFYSVGIGQISSEVPQNLSASRPQDRQFILSSKKLLLSDSGFYLCAWRRTLISYEQYFGPGTRLTVT.

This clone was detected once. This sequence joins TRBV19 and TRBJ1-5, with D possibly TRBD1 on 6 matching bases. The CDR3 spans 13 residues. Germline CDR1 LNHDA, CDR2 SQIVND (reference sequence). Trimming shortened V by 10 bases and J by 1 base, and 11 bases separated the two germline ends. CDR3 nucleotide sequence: TGTGCCACACAGGGATGGAGCAATCAGCCCCAGCATTTT. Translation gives CATQGWSNQPQHF.

This CDR3 reads CATSDSKNRDPFF. In nucleotides, the CDR3 is TGTGCCACCAGTGATTCCAAAAACAGGGATCCGTTCTTC. The rearrangement uses TRBV24-1 and TRBJ2-1; D is perhaps TRBD1 (6 bases). Germline CDR1 is KGHDR and CDR2 is SFDVKD. CDR3 length: 13 residues. V lost 2 bases to trimming and J lost 15 bases, with 16 bases between them.

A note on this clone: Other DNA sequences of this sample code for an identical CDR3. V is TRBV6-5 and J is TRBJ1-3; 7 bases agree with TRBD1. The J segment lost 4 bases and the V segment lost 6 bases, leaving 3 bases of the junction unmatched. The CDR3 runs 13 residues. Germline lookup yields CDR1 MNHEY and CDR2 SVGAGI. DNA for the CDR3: TGTGCCAGCAGACAGGGGTCCGGAAACACCATATATTTT. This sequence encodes CASRQGSGNTIYF.

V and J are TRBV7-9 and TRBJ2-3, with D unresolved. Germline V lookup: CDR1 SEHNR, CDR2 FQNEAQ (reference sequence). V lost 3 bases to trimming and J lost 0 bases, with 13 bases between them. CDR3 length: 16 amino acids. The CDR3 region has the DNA TGTGCCAGCAGCTTTTCTACCTCCCCTAGCACAGATACGCAGTATTTT. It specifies CASSFSTSPSTDTQYF.

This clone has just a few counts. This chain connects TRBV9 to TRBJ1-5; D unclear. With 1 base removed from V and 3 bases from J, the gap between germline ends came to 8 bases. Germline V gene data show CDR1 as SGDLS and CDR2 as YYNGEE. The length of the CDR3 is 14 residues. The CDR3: CASSVSGSNQPQHF. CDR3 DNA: TGTGCCAGCAGCGTATCAGGTTCCAATCAGCCCCAGCATTTT. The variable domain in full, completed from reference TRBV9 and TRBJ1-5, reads DSGVTQTPKHLITATGQRVTLRCSPRSGDLSVYWYQQSLDQGLQFLIQYYNGEERAKGNILERFSAQQFPDLHSELNLSSLELGDSALYFCASSVSGSNQPQHFGDGTRLSIL.

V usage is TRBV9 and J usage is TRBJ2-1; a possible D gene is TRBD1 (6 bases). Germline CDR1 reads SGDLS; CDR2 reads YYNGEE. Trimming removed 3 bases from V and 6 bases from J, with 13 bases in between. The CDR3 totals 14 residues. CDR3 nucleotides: TGTGCCAGCAGCGCTGGGGGCACGATCAATGAGCAGTTCTTC. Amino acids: CASSAGGTINEQFF.